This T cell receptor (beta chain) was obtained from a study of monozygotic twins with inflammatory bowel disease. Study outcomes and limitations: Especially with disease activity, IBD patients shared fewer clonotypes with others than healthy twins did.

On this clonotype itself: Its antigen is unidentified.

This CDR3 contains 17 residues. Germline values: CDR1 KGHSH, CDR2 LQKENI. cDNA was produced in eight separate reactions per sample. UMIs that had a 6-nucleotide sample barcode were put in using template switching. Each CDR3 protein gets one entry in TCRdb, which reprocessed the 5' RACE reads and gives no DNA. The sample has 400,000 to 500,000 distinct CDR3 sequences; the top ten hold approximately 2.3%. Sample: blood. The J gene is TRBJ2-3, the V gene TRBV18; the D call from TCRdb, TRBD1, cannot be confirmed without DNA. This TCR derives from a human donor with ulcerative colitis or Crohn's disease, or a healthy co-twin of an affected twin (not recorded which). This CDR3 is CASSLYGDTTITDTQYF.